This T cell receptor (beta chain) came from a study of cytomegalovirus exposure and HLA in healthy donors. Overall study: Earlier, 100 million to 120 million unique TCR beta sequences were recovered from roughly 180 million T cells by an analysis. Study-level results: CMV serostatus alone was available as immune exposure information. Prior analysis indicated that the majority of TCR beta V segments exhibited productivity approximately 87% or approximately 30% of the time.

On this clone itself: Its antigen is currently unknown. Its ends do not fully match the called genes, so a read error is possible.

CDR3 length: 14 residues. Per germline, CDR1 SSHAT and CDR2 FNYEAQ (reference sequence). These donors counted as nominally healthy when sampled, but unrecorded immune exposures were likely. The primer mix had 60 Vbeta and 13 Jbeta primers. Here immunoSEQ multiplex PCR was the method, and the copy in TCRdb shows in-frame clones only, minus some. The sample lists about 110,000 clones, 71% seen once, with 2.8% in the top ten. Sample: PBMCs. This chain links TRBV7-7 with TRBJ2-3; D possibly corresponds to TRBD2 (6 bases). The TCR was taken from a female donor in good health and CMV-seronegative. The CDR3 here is CASSSGTFTDTQYF. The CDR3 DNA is TGTGCTAGCAGCTCCGGGACTTTCACAGATACGCAGTATTTT. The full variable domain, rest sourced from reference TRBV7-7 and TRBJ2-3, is GAGVSQSPRYKVTKRGQDVTLRCDPISSHATLYWYQQALGQGPEFLTYFNYEAQPDKSGLPSDRFSAERPEGSISTLTIQRTEQRDSAMYRCASSSGTFTDTQYFGPGTRLTVL.